Presented here are 27 T cell receptor beta chains from one specimen sequenced in a study of cytomegalovirus exposure and HLA in healthy donors. It was with 60 Vbeta and 13 Jbeta primers that the PCR ran. Clones were read by immunoSEQ multiplex PCR, and TCRdb kept only the in-frame ones, dropping some. The sample lists some 120,000 clones, approximately 80% occurring once. The sample was PBMCs. These receptors all come from a human donor in good health.

V is TRBV9 and J is TRBJ2-2, with a tentative D call TRBD2 (5 bases). In germline, CDR1 is SGDLS, CDR2 YYNGEE. The CDR3 loop spans 16 amino acids. Trimming took off 2 bases at V and 5 bases at J, with 16 bases between the two ends. CDR3 residues: CASSVSDLARTGELFF. CDR3 sequence (DNA): TGTGCCAGCAGCGTTTCCGATCTAGCAAGAACCGGGGAGCTGTTTTTT.

The chain employs TRBV18 and TRBJ2-7, with D possibly being TRBD1 (7 bases). The V end lost 3 bases, the J end lost 5 bases, and 23 bases lay between the germline ends. CDR3 length: 17 amino acids. The germline gives CDR1 KGHSH, CDR2 LQKENI. The CDR3 coding sequence is TGTGCCAGCTCACCCCAGCAGGCTCAGGGGGGAAGGAACGAGCAGTACTTC. This sequence encodes CASSPQQAQGGRNEQYF.

There are a few counts of this clone. The CDR3 region has the DNA TGTGCCATCAGCCCCCCCGGTGGCACTGAAGCTTTCTTT. Encoded protein: CAISPPGGTEAFF. This chain links TRBV10-3 with TRBJ1-1; the D is unclear. V gave up 6 bases and J gave up 4 bases, with 12 bases separating them. The CDR3 extends over 13 amino acids. Germline assignment: CDR1 ENHRY and CDR2 SYGVKD.

This chain joins TRBV28 and TRBJ2-2; 8 nucleotides match TRBD1. Germline loops: CDR1 MDHEN, CDR2 SYDVKM. CDR3 length: 16 amino acids. The V and J ends lost 6 bases and 3 bases, in that order; junction bases with no gene match: 9. The CDR3 sequence: CASSPGQGVHTGELFF. The DNA for the CDR3 is TGTGCCAGCAGCCCCGGACAGGGAGTGCACACCGGGGAGCTGTTTTTT.

The chain couples TRBV15 to TRBJ2-5, with 12 bases identical to TRBD1. Germline V gene lookup returns CDR1 LNHNV and CDR2 YYDKDF (reference sequence). The V and J ends lost 0 bases and 5 bases, in that order; junction bases with no gene match: 4. This CDR3 comprises 16 residues. The CDR3 nucleotides are TGTGCCACCAGCAGAGATGGGACAGGGGGCCGGGAGACCCAGTACTTC. This sequence encodes CATSRDGTGGRETQYF.

The chain couples TRBV6-6 to TRBJ1-2; the match to TRBD1 covers 7 bases. Germline V gene sequence: CDR1 MNHNY, CDR2 SVGAGI (reference sequence). With V trimmed by 5 bases and J by 1 base, 7 bases remained unmatched. This CDR3 has 15 amino acids. CDR3 sequence reads: CASSRMTGNNYGYTF. The CDR3 region has the DNA TGTGCCAGCAGTAGAATGACAGGGAATAACTATGGCTACACCTTC.

This clone appeared once. The chain couples TRBV6-6 to TRBJ2-7; 12 positions match TRBD2. V lost 5 bases to trimming and J lost 3 bases; unmatched junction nucleotides: 8. The germline V gene has CDR1 MNHNY and CDR2 SVGAGI (reference sequence). The CDR3 loop spans 16 amino acids. The CDR3 DNA is TGTGCCAGCAGTCAAACGGGACTAGCGGGCCTCTACGAGCAGTACTTC. Protein sequence: CASSQTGLAGLYEQYF.

This chain connects TRBV19 to TRBJ1-2; D possibly corresponds to TRBD1 (6 bases). This CDR3 region has 16 residues. From germline, CDR1 is LNHDA and CDR2 SQIVND (reference sequence). The V end was cut by 3 bases, the J end by 4 bases, with 18 bases between. Written as DNA, the CDR3 is TGTGCCAGTAGTATTTCTTTCCAGGGGAAGGCCTATGGCTACACCTTC. It is translated as CASSISFQGKAYGYTF. Using reference TRBV19 and TRBJ1-2 for the parts outside the CDR3, the full variable domain is DGGITQSPKYLFRKEGQNVTLSCEQNLNHDAMYWYRQDPGQGLRLIYYSQIVNDFQKGDIAEGYSVSREKKESFPLTVTSAQKNPTAFYLCASSISFQGKAYGYTFGSGTRLTVV.

This clone was observed a handful of times. The chain combines TRBV28 with TRBJ1-5; tentatively, D is TRBD1 (6 bases). The CDR3 runs to 17 residues. Germline loops: CDR1 MDHEN, CDR2 SYDVKM. Trimming stripped 6 bases from V and 1 base from J, with 19 bases between. The CDR3 DNA sequence: TGTGCCAGCAGCCTCCTACTGTTGGACAGAAGCAATCAGCCCCAGCATTTT. The encoded protein is CASSLLLLDRSNQPQHF.

The chain recombines TRBV19 with TRBJ1-5; 9 bases line up with TRBD1. Germline V gene data show CDR1 as LNHDA and CDR2 as SQIVND (reference sequence). J lost 6 bases, V lost 7 bases, and 7 bases had no gene match. The CDR3 is 14 amino acids. CDR3 sequence (DNA): TGTGCCAGTAAACCGGGACAGGGCTTTCAGCCCCAGCATTTT. It is translated as CASKPGQGFQPQHF.

The chain couples TRBV15 to TRBJ2-7; 11 nucleotides match TRBD1. V was pared by 5 bases and J by 2 bases, with 2 bases of the junction left unmatched. The CDR3 consists of 14 residues. Germline V gene lookup returns CDR1 LNHNV and CDR2 YYDKDF (reference sequence). The CDR3 bases are TGTGCCACCAGCTGGGGACAGGGGGCCTACGAGCAGTACTTC. This translates into CATSWGQGAYEQYF. Variable domain in full (rest from reference TRBV15 and TRBJ2-7): DAMVIQNPRYQVTQFGKPVTLSCSQTLNHNVMYWYQQKSSQAPKLLFHYYDKDFNNEADTPDNFQSRRPNTSFCFLDIRSPGLGDTAMYLCATSWGQGAYEQYFGPGTRLTVT.

The genes are TRBV28 and TRBJ1-2; 9 bases match TRBD1. The CDR3 loop spans 15 amino acids. Looked up from germline, CDR1 is MDHEN and CDR2 is SYDVKM. J lost 0 bases, V lost 6 bases, and 5 bases had no gene match. The CDR3 DNA follows: TGTGCCAGCAGGTACGGGGACAGGGCTAACTATGGCTACACCTTC. Its protein is CASRYGDRANYGYTF.

This chain joins TRBV28 and TRBJ1-2, with D possibly matching TRBD1 (6 bases). CDR3 size: 15 residues. V dropped 5 bases and J dropped 5 bases, with 18 bases sitting between them. Germline-derived CDR1 and CDR2 are MDHEN and SYDVKM. The CDR3 spells CASSPAGQMAYGYTF. The CDR3 nucleotides are TGTGCCAGCAGTCCAGCAGGACAGATGGCTTATGGCTACACCTTC.

This chain uses TRBV27 with TRBJ1-4; TRBD1 matches at 7 bases. This CDR3 is 15 amino acids long. The V gene's germline CDR1 is MNHEY and CDR2 SMNVEV (reference sequence). V gave up 4 bases and J gave up 3 bases; unmatched junction bases: 5. The DNA of the CDR3 is TGTGCCAGCAGTTCAGTAGGGACAGCTAATGAAAAACTGTTTTTT. This sequence encodes CASSSVGTANEKLFF.

V and J are TRBV7-8 and TRBJ2-3; 12 positions match TRBD2. Germline V gene lookup returns CDR1 SGHVS and CDR2 FQNEAQ. With V trimmed by 5 bases and J by 5 bases, 11 bases remained unmatched. The CDR3 covers 17 residues. This CDR3 is CASSPSRLAGVVDTQYF. CDR3 bases: TGTGCCAGCAGCCCCTCGCGACTAGCGGGAGTAGTAGATACGCAGTATTTT.

The CDR3 spells CSATRDEQYF. As DNA, the CDR3 is TGCAGTGCCACCAGGGACGAGCAGTACTTC. The chain employs TRBV20-1 and TRBJ2-7, with D maybe TRBD1 (5 bases). The CDR3 runs to 10 residues. The ends were cut back, 6 bases at V and 5 bases at J, with 8 bases in the middle. Per the germline V gene, CDR1 is DFQATT and CDR2 is SNEGSKA (reference sequence).

This clone was recorded once. The J gene is TRBJ2-7, the V gene TRBV11-3, with D hard to call. Trimming pared 1 base from V and 3 bases from J, leaving 4 bases between. Looked up from germline, CDR1 is SGHNT and CDR2 is YENEEA. The CDR3 is 12 residues long. The CDR3 spells CASSLVSYEQYF. DNA of the CDR3: TGTGCCAGCAGCTTAGTGAGCTACGAGCAGTACTTC.

This clone was counted only a few times. The chain employs TRBV7-7 and TRBJ2-7; TRBD1 agrees at 9 bases. The germline V gene encodes CDR1 SSHAT and CDR2 FNYEAQ (reference sequence). V shed 6 bases and J 11 bases; nucleotides not matched to a gene: 8. The length of the CDR3 is 12 residues. CDR3 amino acids: CASSLARQGEYF. For the CDR3, the DNA is TGTGCCAGCAGTCTTGCCCGACAGGGGGAGTACTTC.

Concerning this clone itself: The same CDR3 is also encoded by other DNA sequences in this sample. The chain uses TRBV6-1 and TRBJ2-7; 12 bases map to TRBD1. The V and J ends lost 2 bases and 4 bases, in that order; junction bases with no gene match: 6. Per the germline V gene, CDR1 is MNHNS and CDR2 is SASEGT. The CDR3 runs 16 residues. The CDR3 sequence: CASSERWGQGAYEQYF. The DNA of the CDR3 is TGTGCCAGCAGTGAACGATGGGGACAGGGGGCTTACGAGCAGTACTTC.

The rearrangement links TRBV9 to TRBJ2-1; 7 bases line up with TRBD2. CDR1 and CDR2 (germline): SGDLS, YYNGEE. The CDR3 covers 14 residues. The trim removed 2 bases at V and 9 bases at J, leaving 8 bases unmatched. CDR3 bases: TGTGCCAGCAGCGTTACTAGCGAGCAGGGTGAGCAGTTCTTC. It is translated as CASSVTSEQGEQFF.

This chain connects TRBV29-1 to TRBJ1-1, with D unresolved. The V end lost 3 bases, the J end lost 4 bases, and 12 bases lay between the germline ends. The CDR3 is 13 amino acids. Germline loops: CDR1 SQVTM, CDR2 ANQGSEA. Written as DNA, the CDR3 is TGCAGCGTTGAGGGCAGGAGGTTCACTGAAGCTTTCTTT. Its protein product is CSVEGRRFTEAFF.

DNA for the CDR3: TGTGCCAGCCGAGGACAGGCTGTCTATGGCTACACCTTC. It encodes CASRGQAVYGYTF. The chain couples TRBV2 to TRBJ1-2; 7 nucleotides agree with TRBD1. With 8 bases clipped from V and 4 bases from J, the junction kept 7 bases outside the gene matches. CDR1 SNHLY and CDR2 FYNNEI come from the germline V gene. The length of the CDR3 is 13 residues.

The genes are TRBV11-2 and TRBJ1-1; 7 bases agree with TRBD1. This CDR3 contains 13 residues. Germline V gives CDR1 SGHAT, CDR2 FQNNGV. The trim removed 3 bases at V and 9 bases at J, leaving 7 bases unmatched. CDR3 DNA sequence: TGTGCCAGCAGCTTGCCCGGGACAGTAAAAGCTTTCTTT. This translates into CASSLPGTVKAFF. The full variable domain, in which reference TRBV11-2 and TRBJ1-1 provide the parts outside the CDR3, is EAGVAQSPRYKIIEKRQSVAFWCNPISGHATLYWYQQILGQGPKLLIQFQNNGVVDDSQLPKDRFSAERLKGVDSTLKIQPAKLEDSAVYLCASSLPGTVKAFFGQGTRLTVV.

The genes are TRBV6-1 and TRBJ1-1; D unclear. CDR1 MNHNS and CDR2 SASEGT come from the germline V gene. V lost 8 bases and J 4 bases, leaving 14 bases between the germline ends. The CDR3 spans 13 residues. DNA for the CDR3: TGTGCCAGCTCCCCCGACTCCGGCACTGAAGCTTTCTTT. Translated: CASSPDSGTEAFF.

This sequence joins TRBV11-2 and TRBJ2-2; 11 nucleotides match TRBD2. This CDR3 contains 15 residues. The germline V gene encodes CDR1 SGHAT and CDR2 FQNNGV. With 2 bases clipped from V and 8 bases from J, the junction kept 4 bases outside the gene matches. The DNA of the CDR3 is TGTGCCAGCAGCTTAATCCGACTAGCGGGAGGGGAGCTGTTTTTT. Translation: CASSLIRLAGGELFF.

The chain joins TRBV6-5 to TRBJ1-2; possibly TRBD1 for D (5 bases). Germline CDR1 is MNHEY and CDR2 is SVGAGI. The V end lost 7 bases, the J end lost 4 bases, and 13 bases lay between the germline ends. This CDR3 has 13 amino acids. Here the CDR3 reads CASKVGEGYGYTF. In DNA, the CDR3 is TGTGCCAGCAAAGTAGGGGAGGGCTATGGCTACACCTTC.

This clone appeared once. This rearrangement joins TRBV6-5 to TRBJ2-7; TRBD1 aligns across 9 bases. Germline trimming cut 6 bases from V and 3 bases from J; bases unmatched to any gene: 3. Germline V gene data show CDR1 as MNHEY and CDR2 as SVGAGI. The CDR3 contains 13 residues. The CDR3: CASSQDRGYEQYF. For the CDR3, the DNA is TGTGCCAGCAGCCAGGACAGGGGCTACGAGCAGTACTTC.